The 5 T cell receptor beta chains reported below all come from one sample, sequenced in a study of cytomegalovirus exposure and HLA in healthy donors. In the PCR, 60 Vbeta and 13 Jbeta primers were used. Assay: immunoSEQ multiplex PCR; the TCRdb copy retains only in-frame clones and omits some. Of about 170,000 clones listed, around 80% are singletons. Material for sequencing was PBMCs. These receptors were obtained from a girl between 5 and 17 years old in good health and CMV-seropositive.

The chain joins TRBV6-5 to TRBJ1-2, with D perhaps matching TRBD1 (6 bases). Per germline, CDR1 MNHEY and CDR2 SVGAGI. The CDR3 length is 13 residues. V lost 6 bases, J lost 4 bases, and 12 bases lay in between. CDR3 DNA sequence: TGTGCCAGCAGGGACCCGGACAGCTATGGCTACACCTTC. Amino acids: CASRDPDSYGYTF.

About this clone: In this CDR3 the conserved last residue, phenylalanine or tryptophan, is missing, so a read error is likely. The CDR3 DNA reads TGTGCCAGCAGCCACCGTGTGGAGCGGGAGTGGTACGAGCAGTACCTC. The encoded protein is CASSHRVEREWYEQYL. The chain links TRBV5-8 to TRBJ2-7, with 8 bases aligning to TRBD2. Germline loops: CDR1 SGHTS, CDR2 YDEGEE. V dropped 4 bases and J dropped 4; count of bases not matched to a gene: 13. The CDR3 totals 16 residues.

The chain couples TRBV19 to TRBJ2-7, with 11 bases fitting TRBD2. Germline V gene sequence: CDR1 LNHDA, CDR2 SQIVND (reference sequence). The CDR3 has 18 amino acids. V trimming: 2 bases; J trimming: 2 bases; junction bases outside the gene matches: 11. The CDR3 loop is CASSISVAASGGTYEQYF. The CDR3 nucleotides are TGTGCCAGTAGTATATCAGTCGCGGCTAGCGGGGGGACCTACGAGCAGTACTTC.

The chain uses TRBV18 and TRBJ1-4; D unresolved. Germline V gives CDR1 KGHSH, CDR2 LQKENI. The CDR3 contains 14 residues. Deletions cut 2 bases from V and 4 bases from J, with 8 bases between. The CDR3 sequence is CASSPRSLNEKLFF. The CDR3 nucleotides are TGTGCCAGCTCACCAAGGAGTCTTAATGAAAAACTGTTTTTT.

A single count supports this clone. The chain employs TRBV6-5 and TRBJ1-2, with a weak D call TRBD1 (5 bases). Germline V lookup: CDR1 MNHEY, CDR2 SVGAGI. This CDR3 has 14 residues. With 7 bases removed from V and 5 bases from J, the gap between germline ends came to 17 bases. The DNA for the CDR3 is TGTGCCAGCACCCAGACAGCCAGCCCATATGGCTACACCTTC. Residues: CASTQTASPYGYTF.